A selection of T cell receptor beta chains follows, all from one sample in a study of cytomegalovirus exposure and HLA in healthy donors. Sequencing was performed with immunoSEQ multiplex PCR; in TCRdb, only in-frame clones are kept and a portion is missing. Of 65,000 to 100,000 clones detected, under 95% appear once; the ten largest clones hold 3% to 4.5%. The sequenced material came from PBMCs. The source of these receptors is a woman aged 25 to 39 in good health and CMV-seronegative. The CDR3 runs from the conserved cysteine through the conserved F or W. D genes are given only for firm matches. Not all rows give a size; the values are once, few, many and, for expanded clones, a class.

TRBJ2-1,TRBV6-5,NA,TRBD2,TGTGCCAGCAGCGCGGGAGGGCGCTCCTACAATGAGCAGTTCTTC,CASSAGGRSYNEQFF
TRBJ2-5,TRBV7-3,NA,NA,TGTGCCAGCAGCTTGCGGGTGGGCAGAGCGGAGACCCAGTACTTC,CASSLRVGRAETQYF
TRBJ1-3,TRBV30,NA,NA,TGTGCCTGGAGTGTATCATCAGGGGCTGGAAACACCATATATTTT,CAWSVSSGAGNTIYF
TRBJ1-5,TRBV28,NA,TRBD1,TGTGCCAGCAGTTCACCCGAGGGGGCGGCTCAGCCCCAGCATTTT,CASSSPEGAAQPQHF
TRBJ2-5,TRBV5-1,once,NA,TGCGCCAGCAGCTCCCAGGCTCTAGAGACCCAGTACTTC,CASSSQALETQYF
TRBJ1-1,TRBV5-1,NA,NA,TGCGCCAGCAGCTTGGGACGACTAATGAACACTGAAGCTTTCTTT,CASSLGRLMNTEAFF
TRBJ1-1,TRBV6-1,NA,TRBD1,TGTGCCAGCAGTGAACCAGGACAGGCCCGCGAAGCTTTCTTT,CASSEPGQAREAFF
TRBJ2-1,TRBV15,NA,NA,TGTGCCACCAGCAGTGGAAGAGGTGAGCAGTTCTTC,CATSSGRGEQFF
TRBJ1-6,TRBV9,NA,NA,TGTGCCAGCAGCGTAGGTCAACAGGGCTCCCTCCACTTT,CASSVGQQGSLHF
TRBJ1-1,TRBV18,NA,TRBD1,TGTGCCAGCTCACCAGACAGGGGGAACACTGAAGCTTTCTTT,CASSPDRGNTEAFF
TRBJ1-2,TRBV5-1,NA,TRBD1,TGCGCCAGCAGCTTGGGGGACAGGGCAGATGGCTACACCTTC,CASSLGDRADGYTF
TRBJ1-2,TRBV6-6,once,TRBD1,TGTGCCAGCAGATACCCGGGACAGGGGGCGGATGGCTACACCTTC,CASRYPGQGADGYTF
TRBJ1-1,TRBV5-8,NA,NA,TGTGCCAGCAGCCTGCCAGGGGCGCTTTTGGAAGCTTTCTTT,CASSLPGALLEAFF
TRBJ2-2,TRBV7-9,NA,NA,TGTGCCAGCAGCTTAGCGACGGGGGACACCGGGGAGCTGTTTTTT,CASSLATGDTGELFF
TRBJ1-1,TRBV27,once,NA,TGTGCCAGCAGTTTACCAGGCACTGAAGCTTTCTTT,CASSLPGTEAFF
TRBJ1-1,TRBV5-6,NA,TRBD1,TGTGCCAGCAGCTTGGGTCGACAGGGGAACACTGAAGCTTTCTTT,CASSLGRQGNTEAFF